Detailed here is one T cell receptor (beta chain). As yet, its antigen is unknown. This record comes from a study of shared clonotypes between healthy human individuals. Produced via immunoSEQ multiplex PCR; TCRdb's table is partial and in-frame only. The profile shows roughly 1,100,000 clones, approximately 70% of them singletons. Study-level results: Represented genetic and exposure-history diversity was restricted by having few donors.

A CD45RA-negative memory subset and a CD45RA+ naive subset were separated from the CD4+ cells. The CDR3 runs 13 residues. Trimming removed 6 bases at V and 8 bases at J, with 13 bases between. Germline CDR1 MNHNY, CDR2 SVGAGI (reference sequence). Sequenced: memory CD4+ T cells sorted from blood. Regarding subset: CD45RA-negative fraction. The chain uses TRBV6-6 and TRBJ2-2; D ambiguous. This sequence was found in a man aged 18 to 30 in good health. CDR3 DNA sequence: TGTGCCAGCAGATTCCGGTCCTGGGGGGAGCTGTTTTTT. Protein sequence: CASRFRSWGELFF.